This T cell receptor (beta chain) is drawn from a study of blood T cell repertoires in COVID-19 (dated by TCRdb to between 2020 and 2021). Some background on the complete study: Collaborator samples came from the United States, Italy and Spain and covered acute and convalescent phases of COVID-19. Sample metadata almost always included a de-identified subject ID, COVID-19 status, age in years and sex. Where available, HLA class I and class II types were taken from metadata supplied by the sample provider and were not determined by assay-based typing. The repertoires were released in a freely available public database meant as a resource for research on the immune response to SARS-CoV-2. Deeply sampled blood TCRbeta repertoires from subjects exposed to, actively infected with, or recovered from COVID-19 were included in the dataset. The material from the prospective study consisted of cDNA or gDNA derived from T cells, B-cell-depleted T cells, or PBMCs. Samples came from the ongoing ImmuneRACE study (first 160 participants) plus 1,254 subjects from 6 global collaborators.

At one collaborating source in Seattle, patients were enrolled during active infection and were followed longitudinally through the course of disease. The collaborating institutions used their own protocols to collect whole blood in K2EDTA tubes. Collaborator samples were shipped for TCRbeta analysis as frozen whole blood, isolated PBMCs, or DNA extracted from either sample type. Turning to this clone: Its target antigen remains unknown. No qualities accompany the bases; no much larger clone lies one base away.

The study at large found these results: The amount of clinical and demographic metadata varied by source and participant and was provided uncurated.

TCRbeta CDR3 regions were amplified from genomic DNA using the immunoSEQ Assay, a bias-controlled multiplex PCR. Regarding the original processing steps: The number of nucleated cells in each sample was estimated from the amplification of reference gene primers within the assay. Sequence reads were collapsed and filtered to measure the absolute abundance of every unique TCRbeta CDR3 rearrangement. For each sample, productive Simpson clonality was calculated as the square root of Simpson's diversity index across productive rearrangements. TCRdb mirrors the immuneACCESS table, restricted to in-frame sequences. Some clones are absent from its copies; in checked studies, under half trace to an unresolved V gene, and the reason for the others is unknown. V and J calls and clone size are given by that table; D and trimming were obtained from the DNA. For this sample there are 100,000 to 150,000 clones; around 86% appear just once. Together, the top ten hold 11% of the sample.

The CDR3 contains 16 residues, cysteine and phenylalanine counted. Just the 48-base CDR3 DNA is kept, in frame starting at base 1. According to the germline V gene, CDR1 reads LGHNA and CDR2 reads YNFKEQ. Germline trimming amounts to 8 bases on V and 3 bases on J, with 13 as the count of junction bases outside the gene matches. Source material: peripheral blood. The sequence is built from TRBV4-2 and TRBJ2-1; the junction holds 7 bases that match TRBD2. The TCR originated in a woman aged 70-85 years with COVID-19, enrolled during active disease. The nucleotides read TGTGCCAGCGGAAATCCCGGGGGGACCTTCTACAATGAGCAGTTCTTC. Its translation is CASGNPGGTFYNEQFF.